A selection of T cell receptor beta chains follows, all from one sample in a study of blood T cell repertoires in COVID-19. The assay was immunoSEQ multiplex PCR, and TCRdb's table has in-frame clones only and misses some. This table has around 270,000 clones, roughly 86% appearing once. The sample was peripheral blood. All receptors come from a man aged 40-55 years who had recovered from COVID-19. Both conserved end residues are part of each CDR3. The D gene is left open where the match is weak. Clone size appears in some rows only: once, few, many, or a class for an expanded clone.

abundance	d_gene	j_gene	v_gene	CDR3aa	CDR3nt
-	TRBD1	TRBJ1-2	TRBV18	CASSPRGQGASGYTF	TGTGCCAGCTCACCACGCGGTCAGGGGGCGAGTGGCTACACCTTC
-	-	TRBJ2-1	TRBV19	CASRRPNNYNEQFF	TGTGCCAGTCGGAGACCTAACAATTACAATGAGCAGTTCTTC
-	TRBD1	TRBJ2-5	TRBV27	CASSLFTGGAETQYF	TGTGCCAGCAGTTTATTCACAGGGGGCGCGGAGACCCAGTACTTC
-	TRBD2	TRBJ2-1	TRBV6-1	CASSEAAGGHNEQFF	TGTGCCAGCAGTGAAGCAGCGGGGGGGCACAATGAGCAGTTCTTC
once	-	TRBJ2-3	TRBV6-2/TRBV6-3	CASSNRLSSTRVDTQYF	TGTGCCAGCAGTAACCGCCTAAGTTCTACCCGGGTCGATACGCAGTATTTT
once	-	TRBJ2-7	TRBV7-2	CASSLFRTNSYEQYF	TGTGCCAGCAGCTTATTCCGCACTAATTCCTACGAGCAGTACTTC
-	TRBD2	TRBJ2-3	TRBV7-2	CASSLGRAGGATDTQYF	TGTGCCAGCAGCTTAGGACGGGCGGGAGGCGCCACAGATACGCAGTATTTT
-	TRBD1	TRBJ1-5	TRBV19	CASSIMVGQDQPQHF	TGTGCCAGTAGTATAATGGTCGGACAGGACCAGCCCCAGCATTTT
-	-	TRBJ2-7	TRBV11-2	CALSGGHPYYEQYF	TGTGCCCTCAGTGGAGGGCACCCCTACTACGAGCAGTACTTC
-	TRBD1	TRBJ1-4	TRBV7-9	CASSSSTGRREKLFF	TGTGCCAGCAGCTCCTCGACAGGGAGGCGAGAAAAACTGTTTTTT
-	TRBD2	TRBJ2-7	TRBV5-1	CASSQGLAGSVEYEQYF	TGCGCCAGCAGCCAAGGACTAGCGGGATCTGTCGAATACGAGCAGTACTTC
-	-	TRBJ1-1	TRBV5-1	CASSIRDTGTEAFF	TGCGCCAGCAGCATCCGGGACACTGGCACTGAAGCTTTCTTT
-	-	TRBJ2-7	TRBV27	CASHHRWGSSYEQYF	TGTGCCAGCCACCACCGTTGGGGCAGCTCCTACGAGCAGTACTTC
-	-	TRBJ1-1	TRBV7-2	CASSLDHSTGRSAFF	TGTGCCAGCAGCTTAGACCACTCTACAGGGAGATCAGCTTTCTTT
-	TRBD1	TRBJ2-7	TRBV6-5	CASSYSPTGVFYEQYF	TGTGCCAGCAGTTACTCACCCACAGGGGTGTTCTACGAGCAGTACTTC
-	-	TRBJ2-1	TRBV3-1/TRBV3-2	CASSQDAGGRLNEQFF	TGTGCCAGCAGCCAAGATGCCGGGGGGCGTTTGAATGAGCAGTTCTTC
-	-	TRBJ2-5	TRBV19	CASTPAQGLETQYF	TGTGCCAGTACCCCCGCCCAGGGTTTGGAGACCCAGTACTTC
-	TRBD2	TRBJ2-5	TRBV7-2	CASSSQRGGVETQYF	TGTGCCAGCAGCTCCCAGCGGGGGGGAGTTGAGACCCAGTACTTC
-	-	TRBJ2-7	TRBV27	CASSSRGTVPYEQYF	TGTGCCAGCAGTTCCCGCGGGACAGTCCCCTACGAGCAGTACTTC
-	TRBD2	TRBJ2-1	TRBV27	CASSLSSGGRRNEQFF	TGTGCCAGCAGTTTATCGAGCGGGGGGCGCCGCAATGAGCAGTTCTTC
-	-	TRBJ2-3	TRBV27	CASSWGRIHTDTQYF	TGTGCCAGCAGTTGGGGCAGAATCCACACAGATACGCAGTATTTT
-	-	TRBJ2-7	TRBV25-1	CASTLRGEQYF	TGTGCCAGCACCCTTAGAGGCGAGCAGTACTTC
-	TRBD1	TRBJ1-2	TRBV6-4	CASRADRESGYTF	TGTGCCAGCCGTGCGGACAGGGAATCTGGCTACACCTTC
few	-	TRBJ1-2	TRBV4-1	CASSQGARSPGGYTF	TGCGCCAGCAGCCAGGGGGCCCGTTCCCCCGGGGGCTACACCTTC
-	TRBD2	TRBJ2-7	TRBV18	CASSLGGDEQYF	TGTGCCAGCTCCTTGGGGGGGGACGAGCAGTACTTC
-	-	TRBJ1-2	TRBV6-5	CASSPLEGYYGYTF	TGTGCCAGCAGTCCCCTGGAGGGGTACTATGGCTACACCTTC
few	TRBD1	TRBJ1-1	TRBV19	CASSIAAGGVTEAFF	TGTGCCAGTAGTATAGCTGCAGGGGGCGTCACTGAAGCTTTCTTT